Each of the 15 T cell receptor beta chains below was sequenced from the same sample in a study of T cells in Graves' hyperthyroidism and ophthalmopathy. What was amplified from RNA transcripts were TCR beta CDR3 regions. TCR CDR3 regions were first amplified by RT-PCR with HTBI primers. TCRdb independently ran MiXCR on the multiplex PCR reads; one entry per CDR3 protein. The sample consists of 370,000 or so distinct CDR3 sequences, 15% to 19% of them appearing once. Input material: blood. These receptor sequences come from a woman under 30 with Graves' hyperthyroidism that later progressed to Graves' ophthalmopathy.

This clonotype has just a few counts. The V call is TRBV19, the J call TRBJ1-4, with 9 bases aligning to TRBD1. Unmatched junction bases numbered 6, after V lost 7 bases and J lost 6 bases. Per germline, CDR1 LNHDA and CDR2 SQIVND (reference sequence). CDR3 length: 14 residues. CDR3 region: CASKLRTGDEKLFF. The DNA of the CDR3 is TGTGCCAGTAAGCTCCGGACAGGGGATGAAAAACTGTTTTTT.

This clonotype came up many times. V gene TRBV27 combines with J gene TRBJ2-1; the D gene is possibly TRBD2 (6 bases). There are 15 residues in the CDR3. Germline V gene sequence: CDR1 MNHEY, CDR2 SMNVEV (reference sequence). V lost 11 bases to trimming and J lost 4 bases, with 21 bases between them. CDR3 region: CAQLYSTREYNEQFF. The CDR3, as DNA: TGTGCCCAACTTTACTCAACACGGGAGTACAATGAGCAGTTCTTC.

This clonotype was seen at least ten times. V is TRBV11-2 and J is TRBJ2-1, with no clear D. Per germline, CDR1 SGHAT and CDR2 FQNNGV. The CDR3 contains 15 residues. V was cut by 2 bases and J by 7 bases, with 15 bases left in between. The CDR3 sequence: CASSLSVGILNEQFF. The CDR3 bases are TGTGCCAGCAGCTTAAGCGTAGGGATACTTAATGAGCAGTTCTTC.

The table lists this clonotype with many counts. The V and J genes are TRBV6-1 and TRBJ2-5; 14 bases align to TRBD2. The CDR3 loop spans 15 amino acids. Germline V gives CDR1 MNHNS, CDR2 SASEGT. V was clipped by 8 bases and J by 4 bases; unmatched bases: 6. DNA for the CDR3: TGTGCCAGCGGGGGGACTAGCGGGAGTTTAGAGACCCAGTACTTC. Encoded protein: CASGGTSGSLETQYF.

This clonotype has ten or more counts. The chain combines TRBV28 with TRBJ2-1, with 8 positions matching TRBD1. J lost 5 bases, V lost 2 bases, and 5 bases had no gene match. In germline, CDR1 is MDHEN, CDR2 SYDVKM. The CDR3 covers 15 residues. CDR3 sequence reads: CASSLAGGADNEQFF. CDR3 sequence (DNA): TGTGCCAGCAGTTTAGCAGGGGGCGCCGACAATGAGCAGTTCTTC.

This clonotype was seen ten or more times. The V and J genes are TRBV29-1 and TRBJ1-2; D is perhaps TRBD1 (5 bases). The CDR3 is 11 residues long. Per the germline V gene, CDR1 is SQVTM and CDR2 is ANQGSEA. Trimming stripped 3 bases from V and 6 bases from J, with 8 bases between. The DNA of the CDR3 is TGCAGCGTTGATCTCAGGGATGGCTACACCTTC. This sequence encodes CSVDLRDGYTF.

This clonotype was seen only a few times. The V call is TRBV7-8, the J call TRBJ2-2; 10 bases align to TRBD1. Trimming at V came to 5 bases and at J to 6 bases, leaving 6 bases not matched to a gene. The CDR3 has 15 amino acids. Germline lookup yields CDR1 SGHVS and CDR2 FQNEAQ. The CDR3 coding sequence is TGTGCCAGCAGCGTGGGACAGGGGAGACCCGGGGAGCTGTTTTTT. Amino acid sequence: CASSVGQGRPGELFF.

This sequence joins TRBV5-1 and TRBJ2-1; TRBD2 might be the D (6 bases). V was pared by 4 bases and J by 4 bases, with 18 bases between. This CDR3 spans 16 amino acids. Germline V gene sequence: CDR1 SGHRS, CDR2 YFSETQ. The CDR3, as DNA: TGCGCCAGCAGCCCCCGAGCGGGCCTACCTTACAATGAGCAGTTCTTC. Translating it yields CASSPRAGLPYNEQFF.

This clonotype was counted between two and nine times. V and J are TRBV2 and TRBJ2-7, with D perhaps TRBD1 or TRBD2 (5 bases each). With 10 bases removed from V and 3 bases from J, the gap between germline ends came to 19 bases. The CDR3 extends over 14 amino acids. Germline V gene data show CDR1 as SNHLY and CDR2 as FYNNEI. Written as DNA, the CDR3 is TGTGCCAACCTCGGGGCCGGAAAGAACTACGAGCAGTACTTC. Protein sequence: CANLGAGKNYEQYF.

This clonotype was found many times. The genes are TRBV7-9 and TRBJ2-1; maybe TRBD2 (5 bases). There are 14 residues in the CDR3. V was shortened by 5 bases and J by 7 bases, with 15 bases between the two germline ends. Germline CDR1 is SEHNR and CDR2 is FQNEAQ (reference sequence). CDR3 sequence: CASSPSRGVNEQFF. The CDR3 nucleotides are TGTGCCAGCAGCCCTAGCCGGGGAGTTAATGAGCAGTTCTTC.

At least ten counts were recorded for this clonotype. The J gene is TRBJ1-2, the V gene TRBV28, with D possibly TRBD1 on 5 matching bases. This CDR3 comprises 14 residues. Germline CDR1 and CDR2: MDHEN and SYDVKM. The V end lost 6 bases, the J end lost 1 base, and 12 bases lay between the germline ends. The CDR3 DNA reads as TGTGCCAGCAGCCCTGACAGAAGTAACTATGGCTACACCTTC. It is translated as CASSPDRSNYGYTF.

This clonotype was counted at least ten times. The chain is built from TRBV6-6 and TRBJ1-2; possibly TRBD1 for D (6 bases). This CDR3 is 15 amino acids long. The V and J ends lost 1 base and 4 bases respectively, with 13 bases between them. CDR1 is MNHNY and CDR2 is SVGAGI in the germline V gene (reference sequence). The CDR3 DNA sequence: TGTGCCAGCAGTTACTTCAGGGGAGAGGGCTATGGCTACACCTTC. This sequence encodes CASSYFRGEGYGYTF.

The table lists this clonotype with many counts. The genes are TRBV2 and TRBJ2-7; D uncertain. There are 10 residues in the CDR3. Germline V gene lookup returns CDR1 SNHLY and CDR2 FYNNEI. V gave up 4 bases and J gave up 6 bases, with 4 bases separating them. The CDR3: CASSVGEQYF. CDR3 DNA: TGTGCCAGCAGTGTGGGCGAGCAGTACTTC. The variable domain in full, with the rest retrieved from reference TRBV2 and TRBJ2-7, is EPEVTQTPSHQVTQMGQEVILRCVPISNHLYFYWYRQILGQKVEFLVSFYNNEISEKSEIFDDQFSVERPDGSNFTLKIRSTKLEDSAMYFCASSVGEQYFGPGTRLTVT.

This clonotype has a count of ten or more. This rearrangement joins TRBV11-2 to TRBJ2-7; TRBD1 agrees at 11 bases. The ends lost 2 bases at V and 2 bases at J; junction bases unmatched: 5. Germline V lookup: CDR1 SGHAT, CDR2 FQNNGV. The CDR3 covers 16 residues. CDR3 loop: CASSLTRGQGAYEQYF. The CDR3 DNA reads as TGTGCCAGCAGCTTAACTAGGGGACAGGGGGCCTACGAGCAGTACTTC.

This clonotype occurred a few times. This rearrangement joins TRBV4-3 to TRBJ2-1; 7 bases are shared with TRBD2. The germline V gene has CDR1 LGHNA and CDR2 YSLEER. Losses at the gene ends were 3 bases for V and 0 bases for J; bases not matched to a gene: 8. The CDR3 is 17 residues long. CDR3 bases: TGCGCCAGCAGCCAGGGGACGAGCGGGATCTCCTACAATGAGCAGTTCTTC. Translated, it gives CASSQGTSGISYNEQFF.